This T cell receptor beta chain appears in the sequencing data of a study of cytomegalovirus exposure and HLA in healthy donors. Study-wide context: Among the roughly 400 genotyped donors, about 81% were placed in the Caucasian-associated ancestry cluster. General study points: Specificity for CMV antigens was confirmed in vitro for three of the CMV-associated chains.

CDR3 size: 14 residues. The germline CDR1 and CDR2 sequences are ENHRY and SYGVKD. PCR involved 60 Vbeta and 13 Jbeta primers. Assay used: immunoSEQ multiplex PCR; TCRdb lists only in-frame clones, some missing. The sample has 60,000 to 70,000 clones; 55% to 75% are singletons. The sample holds a few counts of this clone. The antigen is undetermined. The junction differs from germline at one of its ends, possibly a read error. V and J are TRBV10-3 and TRBJ2-1, with TRBD1 matching 8 bases. The sequence was collected from a woman aged 25 to 39 in good health and CMV-seronegative. Material for sequencing was PBMCs. In nucleotides, the CDR3 is TGTGCCATCAGTGAGTCGGACAGGGATCTTGAGCGGTTCTTC. Translation gives CAISESDRDLERFF.